This TCR beta chain was identified during a study of CD8 T cells in ankylosing spondylitis. Regarding this clonotype: Its antigen remains unknown.

This CDR3 is built from 14 residues. The V gene's germline CDR1 is ENHRY and CDR2 SYGVKD. Trimming stripped 5 bases from V and 0 bases from J, with 11 bases between. Study-wide results and limits: Significantly higher representation of disease-linked clones was reported for matched ankylosing spondylitis synovial fluid. Prior work had noted some motif variants in reactive arthritis blood and synovial fluid. Disease-linked clones bore a CD8+ phenotype, appearing relatively rarely in peripheral blood. Made up of fewer than 10 highly homologous variants, a TCR beta motif appeared characteristic of ankylosing spondylitis blood.

With molecular barcodes, quantitative 5'-RACE was used to make the TCR beta libraries. TCRdb processed the 5' RACE reads anew with MiXCR; each CDR3 protein has one entry. The data show roughly 700,000 distinct CDR3 sequences, over 15% seen once. The rearrangement uses TRBV10-3 and TRBJ2-7; TRBD2 might be the D (5 bases). The clonotype originates from a male donor with ankylosing spondylitis. Sequencing used blood, either unsorted or a sorted T cell fraction (not recorded which). Written as DNA, the CDR3 is TGTGCCATCAGTCTGGGCGGGCACTCCTACGAGCAGTACTTC. Protein sequence: CAISLGGHSYEQYF.